What follows are 28 T cell receptor beta chains derived from one specimen sequenced in a study of graft-versus-host responses after intestinal transplantation. The protocol was immunoSEQ multiplex PCR, while the TCRdb copy is restricted to in-frame clones and leaves out a portion. Of 17,000 or so clones listed, more than 75% are singletons. This sample comprised bone marrow, obtained roughly 130 days after transplant. These receptors all stem from a human patient who received an intestinal transplant, so some T cells may come from the graft donor.

The gene calls are TRBV13 and TRBJ1-5; 10 bases line up with TRBD1. Losses at the gene ends were 5 bases for V and 0 bases for J; bases not matched to a gene: 7. CDR1 and CDR2 from the germline V gene are PRHDT and FYEKMQ (reference sequence). The CDR3 covers 17 residues. DNA for the CDR3: TGTGCCAGCAGCCGAGGACAGGGGGGTTATAGCAATCAGCCCCAGCATTTT. Residues: CASSRGQGGYSNQPQHF.

The chain employs TRBV4-1 and TRBJ1-3; D might be TRBD1 (6 bases). V lost 7 bases, J lost 3 bases, and 22 bases lay in between. The CDR3 runs 17 residues. Germline assignment: CDR1 MGHRA and CDR2 YSYEKL. The CDR3 loop reads CASTNRTARNFGNTIYF. CDR3 DNA sequence: TGCGCCAGCACCAATCGGACAGCCCGCAATTTTGGAAACACCATATATTTT.

This chain connects TRBV30 to TRBJ2-4; either TRBD1 or TRBD2 may fit D (5 bases each). Between the trimmed V and J ends, which lost 0 bases and 3 bases, there was a span of 12 bases. This CDR3 spans 15 amino acids. From germline, CDR1 is GTSNPN and CDR2 SVGIG (reference sequence). CDR3 sequence reads: CAWSVAGTVKNIQYF. For the CDR3, the DNA is TGTGCCTGGAGTGTAGCAGGGACGGTCAAAAACATTCAGTACTTC.

This chain joins TRBV6-5 and TRBJ2-7; 7 bases map to TRBD2. The length of the CDR3 is 12 residues. From germline, CDR1 is MNHEY and CDR2 SVGAGI. CDR3 sequence reads: CVSGLEVHEQYF. CDR3 bases: TGTGTATCCGGACTAGAAGTTCACGAGCAGTACTTC.

The rearrangement joins TRBV4-1 to TRBJ2-1; D is ambiguous. The CDR3 spans 11 residues. Germline CDR1 reads MGHRA; CDR2 reads YSYEKL. Deletions cut 3 bases from V and 7 bases from J, with 4 bases between. CDR3 bases: TGCGCCAGCAGCCATATGAATGAGCAGTTCTTC. It specifies CASSHMNEQFF.

The V call is TRBV19, the J call TRBJ2-7; tentatively, D is TRBD2 (5 bases). This CDR3 contains 12 residues. Germline V CDR1 and CDR2: LNHDA, SQIVND (reference sequence). The ends were cut back, 6 bases at V and 6 bases at J, with 12 bases in the middle. The CDR3: CASRTLGSEQYF. The CDR3 coding sequence is TGTGCCAGTAGGACCCTTGGGAGCGAGCAGTACTTC.

The chain is built from TRBV5-8 and TRBJ1-6; a weak D match, TRBD1 (5 bases). CDR3 size: 12 residues. The V and J ends lost 0 bases and 13 bases respectively, with 8 bases between them. Germline CDR1 and CDR2: SGHTS and YDEGEE. The CDR3 is CASSLGDGPLHF. The CDR3 coding sequence is TGTGCCAGCAGCTTGGGGGACGGTCCCCTCCACTTT.

J is TRBJ2-3 and V is TRBV6-1; TRBD1 aligns across 8 bases. The J segment lost 4 bases and the V segment lost 3 bases, leaving 9 bases of the junction unmatched. Germline V gene sequence: CDR1 MNHNS, CDR2 SASEGT. There are 16 residues in the CDR3. This CDR3 is CASSDLPGQGADTQYF. CDR3 DNA: TGTGCCAGCAGTGACCTCCCCGGACAGGGAGCAGATACGCAGTATTTT.

This clone is a singleton in its sample. The genes are TRBV27 and TRBJ2-7, with 10 bases that match TRBD1. V was pared by 7 bases and J by 2 bases, with 11 bases of the junction left unmatched. This CDR3 region has 16 residues. Germline V gives CDR1 MNHEY, CDR2 SMNVEV (reference sequence). CDR3 sequence (DNA): TGTGCCAGCACCCCGGGACAGGGGAGGGGACCCTACGAGCAGTACTTC. Translating gives CASTPGQGRGPYEQYF.

This sequence joins TRBV12-2 and TRBJ2-5; the D call of TRBD1 is as the table states it, not checked on the DNA. TRBV12-2 represents a pseudogene. CDR3 length: 17 amino acids. CDR3 loop: CASRSPSPRTGEETQYF. The CDR3 bases are TGTGCAAGTCGCTCCCCCTCGCCGCGGACAGGGGAAGAGACCCAGTACTTC.

This clone showed up just a few times. The chain is built from TRBV11-2 and TRBJ2-7, with D possibly TRBD2 on 7 matching bases. The ends were cut back, 1 base at V and 2 bases at J, with 18 bases in the middle. Looked up from germline, CDR1 is SGHAT and CDR2 is FQNNGV. This CDR3 contains 17 residues. In DNA, the CDR3 is TGTGCCAGCAGCTTAGGAGGGGGGGCAGGGGTCCCCTACGAGCAGTACTTC. Translated: CASSLGGGAGVPYEQYF.

This clone was recorded a few times. J is TRBJ2-7 and V is TRBV27; D might be TRBD1 (6 bases). Germline V lookup: CDR1 MNHEY, CDR2 SMNVEV (reference sequence). The ends were cut back, 5 bases at V and 0 bases at J, with 14 bases in the middle. CDR3 size: 15 residues. The CDR3 reads CASSPTGHHSYEQYF. CDR3 nucleotide sequence: TGTGCCAGCAGTCCTACGGGACACCACTCCTACGAGCAGTACTTC.

The chain recombines TRBV23-1 with TRBJ1-5; D unclear. TRBV23-1 is labeled an ORF, and its function is uncertain. Trimming shortened V by 4 bases and J by 0 bases, and 7 bases separated the two germline ends. This CDR3 is built from 14 residues. The CDR3 DNA is TGCGCCAGCAGTCGAAACACTAGCAATCAGCCCCAGCATTTT. Amino acid sequence: CASSRNTSNQPQHF.

The rearrangement links TRBV18 to TRBJ2-2; tentatively, D is TRBD2 (6 bases). CDR1 KGHSH and CDR2 LQKENI come from the germline V gene. Trimming left V 3 bases short and J 7 bases short, with 9 bases between. The CDR3 extends over 13 amino acids. CDR3 bases: TGTGCCAGCTCACCGGAGGGCCTCGGGGAGCTGTTTTTT. Protein product: CASSPEGLGELFF.

The V and J genes are TRBV19 and TRBJ2-3; 8 nucleotides line up with TRBD2. The V gene end was trimmed by 7 bases and the J gene end by 5 bases; junction bases not matched to a gene: 11. Germline CDR1 is LNHDA and CDR2 is SQIVND (reference sequence). The CDR3 runs to 15 residues. This CDR3 reads CASTYSGDERDTQYF. CDR3 DNA sequence: TGTGCCAGTACCTATAGCGGGGATGAGAGAGATACGCAGTATTTT.

This clone was recorded only once. The V call is TRBV9, the J call TRBJ2-7, with 8 bases that match TRBD1. The trim removed 0 bases at V and 5 bases at J, leaving 4 bases unmatched. Germline V gene sequence: CDR1 SGDLS, CDR2 YYNGEE. CDR3 length: 14 residues. The CDR3 nucleotides are TGTGCCAGCAGCGTAGGACAGGGGTACCACGAGCAGTACTTC. This translates into CASSVGQGYHEQYF.

The chain has TRBV2 and TRBJ2-1; D call uncertain. CDR3 length equals 12 residues. The germline V gene has CDR1 SNHLY and CDR2 FYNNEI. V was shortened by 4 bases and J by 8 bases, with 9 bases between the two germline ends. As DNA, the CDR3 is TGTGCCAGCAGTGGGAGAGGCCATGAGCAGTTCTTC. Amino acids: CASSGRGHEQFF.

This chain uses TRBV5-6 with TRBJ2-3; no clear D. Germline V CDR1 and CDR2: SGHDT, YYEEEE. This CDR3 is 12 amino acids long. The V and J ends lost 3 bases and 8 bases respectively, with 10 bases between them. CDR3 sequence: CASSSDTGTQYF. DNA for the CDR3: TGTGCCAGCAGCTCAGACACGGGTACGCAGTATTTT.

This chain connects TRBV6-1 to TRBJ1-2, with 8 nucleotides matching TRBD1. V dropped 4 bases and J dropped 1; count of bases not matched to a gene: 8. CDR1 is MNHNS, CDR2 SASEGT, per germline. The CDR3 consists of 16 residues. For the CDR3, the DNA is TGTGCCAGCAGTGCCAGGGGGCGCCGCCATAACTATGGCTACACCTTC. This codes for CASSARGRRHNYGYTF.

This clone was observed a few times. The J gene is TRBJ2-6, the V gene TRBV6-4; D is unclear. Germline V gives CDR1 MRHNA, CDR2 SNTAGT. V lost 4 bases and J 0 bases, leaving 4 bases between the germline ends. The CDR3 has 14 residues. DNA for the CDR3: TGTGCCAGCAGTGTTGACTCTGGGGCCAACGTCCTGACTTTC. Its translation: CASSVDSGANVLTF.

The chain recombines TRBV2 with TRBJ2-7; D gene unclear. The CDR3 is 13 residues long. The germline gives CDR1 SNHLY, CDR2 FYNNEI. Trimming removed 7 bases from V and 1 base from J, with 11 bases in between. CDR3 in amino acids: CASNLGRSYEQYF. The DNA for the CDR3 is TGTGCCAGCAACCTGGGCAGATCCTACGAGCAGTACTTC.

In this sample, this clone turned up a few times. The CDR3 spells CASSSLAIRGSDEKLFF. The CDR3 region has the DNA TGTGCCAGCTCCTCCCTGGCGATCAGGGGAAGCGATGAAAAACTGTTTTTT. This chain joins TRBV18 and TRBJ1-4; D is possibly TRBD1 (6 bases). Trimming stripped 6 bases from V and 6 bases from J, with 23 bases between. The CDR3 has 17 amino acids. CDR1 is KGHSH, CDR2 LQKENI, per germline. The full variable domain, with the rest looked up from reference TRBV18 and TRBJ1-4, is NAGVMQNPRHLVRRRGQEARLRCSPMKGHSHVYWYRQLPEEGLKFMVYLQKENIIDESGMPKERFSAEFPKEGPSILRIQQVVRGDSAAYFCASSSLAIRGSDEKLFFGSGTQLSVL.

The chain employs TRBV19 and TRBJ2-5; 7 bases are shared with TRBD2. The tail of the sequence fits TRBJ2-7 better, so the J call may be wrong. This CDR3 comprises 13 residues. Germline V gives CDR1 LNHDA, CDR2 SQIVND (reference sequence). The CDR3 nucleotides read TGTGCCAGTCAACCGGGAGGCTCCTACGAGCAGTACTTC. Amino acids: CASQPGGSYEQYF.

This chain connects TRBV6-4 to TRBJ2-2; TRBD2 matches 7 bases. CDR3 size: 17 residues. V was clipped by 8 bases and J by 0 bases; unmatched bases: 12. CDR1 and CDR2 (germline): MRHNA, SNTAGT. As DNA, the CDR3 is TGTGCCAGCCTGACGGAGGCGAGCGGGGCGAACACCGGGGAGCTGTTTTTT. This encodes CASLTEASGANTGELFF.

The V gene is TRBV7-9, the J gene TRBJ1-5; D possibly corresponds to TRBD1 (6 bases). V was cut by 6 bases and J by 4 bases, with 16 bases left in between. CDR1 SEHNR and CDR2 FQNEAQ come from the germline V gene (reference sequence). The CDR3 extends over 15 amino acids. CDR3 sequence (DNA): TGTGCCAGCAGTTCCCCAGGAGGGGGGAATCAGCCCCAGCATTTT. As protein: CASSSPGGGNQPQHF.

This chain links TRBV9 with TRBJ2-7; the D call may be TRBD1 or TRBD2 (5 bases each). CDR3 size: 15 residues. The germline gives CDR1 SGDLS, CDR2 YYNGEE. V was pared by 0 bases and J by 2 bases, with 12 bases between. The CDR3 coding sequence is TGTGCCAGCAGCGTAGAAGGGACCCTTACCTACGAGCAGTACTTC. Its protein is CASSVEGTLTYEQYF.

V usage is TRBV5-4 and J usage is TRBJ2-7, with 7 bases that match TRBD1. The CDR3 sequence is 17 residues long. V gave up 4 bases and J gave up 0 bases; unmatched junction bases: 13. Germline V gene sequence: CDR1 SGHNT, CDR2 YYREEE (reference sequence). CDR3 sequence (DNA): TGTGCCAGCAGCCATTGGGGGCAGGGGGTGGGCTCCTACGAGCAGTACTTC. This codes for CASSHWGQGVGSYEQYF.

J is TRBJ2-7 and V is TRBV19, with TRBD2 identical over 8 bases. This CDR3 has 13 residues. Germline assignment: CDR1 LNHDA and CDR2 SQIVND (reference sequence). V was clipped by 4 bases and J by 5 bases; unmatched bases: 4. This CDR3 reads CASSNRAGDEQYF. CDR3 in DNA: TGTGCCAGTAGTAACCGAGCGGGAGACGAGCAGTACTTC. The full variable domain, its missing parts supplied by reference TRBV19 and TRBJ2-7, is DGGITQSPKYLFRKEGQNVTLSCEQNLNHDAMYWYRQDPGQGLRLIYYSQIVNDFQKGDIAEGYSVSREKKESFPLTVTSAQKNPTAFYLCASSNRAGDEQYFGPGTRLTVT.